This T cell receptor (beta chain) derives from a study of shared clonotypes between healthy human individuals. Study-level findings and limits: Relative to their counterparts shared across all four donors, non-shared clonotypes exhibited diminished generation probabilities.

On this clone: Its antigen is not known.

TCRdb keeps only in-frame clones here, not all; method: immunoSEQ multiplex PCR. The repertoire consists of 500,000 to 550,000 clones, with 90% to 96% occurring once and the leading ten covering about 0.067%. The origin of this receptor is a woman between 25 and 40 years old in good health. Sample: naive CD4+ T cells sorted from blood. Subset noted: CD45RA+ positively selected.

The CDR3 sequence is CASSLDSSGSTDTQYF. The CDR3 DNA reads as TGTGCCAGCAGCTTAGACTCTAGCGGGAGCACAGATACGCAGTATTTT. The J gene is TRBJ2-3, the V gene TRBV7-2; 8 bases map to TRBD2. Trimming removed 1 base from V and 0 bases from J; junction bases left unmatched: 3. This CDR3 spans 16 amino acids. Per germline, CDR1 SGHTA and CDR2 FQGNSA.